The present T cell receptor (beta chain) was sequenced within a study of CD8+ T cells in alopecia areata. Findings of the study overall: Greater clonality was observed in lesional scalp samples, especially alopecia totalis/universalis, versus normal scalp. Resident alphabeta T cells of normal skin are also sequenced in scalp samples.

RNA extraction was followed by reverse transcription into cDNA, which acted as the sequencing template. Measured with immunoSEQ multiplex PCR; TCRdb has only the in-frame clones, and not every one. The table shows around 270,000 clones, with roughly 60% occurring only once. The treatment: oral pan-JAK inhibitor, 5-10 mg twice daily. The CDR3 contains 14 residues. Germline V gene sequence: CDR1 MDHEN, CDR2 SYDVKM. Trimming removed 5 bases from V and 3 bases from J, with 14 bases in between. This clone was seen only a few times. Its antigen is unknown. This TCR came from a human donor with alopecia areata. The chain couples TRBV28 to TRBJ2-7, with no clear D. Sequenced here: CD4+ T cells sorted from blood, sampled at week 24, from a patient treated with tofacitinib. CDR3 sequence (DNA): TGTGCCAGCAGTATACAAGCGACCCTCTACGAGCAGTACTTC. Translation: CASSIQATLYEQYF.